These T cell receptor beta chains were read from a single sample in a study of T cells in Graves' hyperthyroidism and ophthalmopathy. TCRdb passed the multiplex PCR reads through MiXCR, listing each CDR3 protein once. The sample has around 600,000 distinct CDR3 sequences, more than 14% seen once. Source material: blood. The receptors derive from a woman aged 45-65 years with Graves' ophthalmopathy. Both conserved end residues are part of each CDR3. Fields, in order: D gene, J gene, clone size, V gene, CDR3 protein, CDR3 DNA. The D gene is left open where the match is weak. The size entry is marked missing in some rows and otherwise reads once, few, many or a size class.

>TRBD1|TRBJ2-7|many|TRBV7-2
CASSPWTGIPYEQYF
TGTGCCAGCAGCCCCTGGACAGGCATCCCCTACGAGCAGTACTTC
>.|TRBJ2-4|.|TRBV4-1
CASSQDPTGSAKNIQYF
TGCGCCAGCAGCCAAGACCCGACGGGGTCTGCCAAAAACATTCAGTACTTC
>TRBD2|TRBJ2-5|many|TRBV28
CASSNQVGGLGLWVRETQYF
TGTGCCAGCAGCAACCAAGTGGGAGGGCTAGGGTTATGGGTCAGGGAGACCCAGTACTTC
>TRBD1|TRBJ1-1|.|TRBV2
CASSADRGLNTEAFF
TGTGCCAGCAGTGCCGACAGGGGGCTAAACACTGAAGCTTTCTTT
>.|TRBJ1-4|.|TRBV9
CASSVEGSAATNEKLFF
TGTGCCAGCAGCGTAGAGGGCAGCGCTGCAACTAATGAAAAACTGTTTTTT
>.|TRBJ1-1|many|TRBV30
CAWRVTGNTEAFF
TGTGCCTGGAGGGTTACAGGGAACACTGAAGCTTTCTTT
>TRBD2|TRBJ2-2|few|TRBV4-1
CASSPVLAGNTGELFF
TGCGCCAGCAGCCCAGTCCTAGCGGGAAACACCGGGGAGCTGTTTTTT
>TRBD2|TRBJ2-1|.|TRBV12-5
CASGPGAGEVASEDNEQFF
TGTGCTAGTGGTCCCGGAGCGGGAGAAGTTGCCAGTGAGGACAATGAGCAGTTCTTC
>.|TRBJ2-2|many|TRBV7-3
CASSPGDTGELFF
TGTGCCAGCAGCCCCGGGGACACCGGGGAGCTGTTTTTT
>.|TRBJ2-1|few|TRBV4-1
CASSYRISRGSYNEQFF
TGCGCCAGCAGCTACCGAATCAGCAGGGGATCTTACAATGAGCAGTTCTTC
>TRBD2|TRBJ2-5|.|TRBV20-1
CSARASGRPPPQETQYF
TGCAGTGCTAGGGCAAGCGGGAGGCCCCCGCCGCAAGAGACCCAGTACTTC
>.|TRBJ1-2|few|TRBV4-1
CASSPPESWLPNYGYTF
TGCGCCAGCAGCCCGCCTGAGTCGTGGCTTCCGAACTATGGCTACACCTTC
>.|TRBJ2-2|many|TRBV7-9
CASSLVGRSNTGELFF
TGTGCCAGCAGCTTAGTGGGCAGATCGAACACCGGGGAGCTGTTTTTT
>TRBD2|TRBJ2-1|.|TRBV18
CASSPPPSGRDKTYNEQFF
TGTGCCAGCTCACCACCGCCTAGCGGGAGGGACAAAACCTACAATGAGCAGTTCTTC
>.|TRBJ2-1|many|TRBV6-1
CASSTADNYNEQFF
TGTGCCAGCAGTACGGCTGACAACTACAATGAGCAGTTCTTC
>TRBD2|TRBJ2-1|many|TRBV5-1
CASSFILAGVSAYNEQFF
TGCGCCAGCAGCTTCATCCTAGCGGGAGTCAGCGCCTACAATGAGCAGTTCTTC
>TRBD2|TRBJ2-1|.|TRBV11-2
CASSSSGGAVHEQFF
TGTGCCAGCAGCTCTAGCGGAGGGGCCGTCCATGAGCAGTTCTTC
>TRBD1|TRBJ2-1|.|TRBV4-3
CASSRQGTGRDGEQFF
TGCGCCAGCAGCCGGCAAGGGACAGGGAGGGACGGTGAGCAGTTCTTC
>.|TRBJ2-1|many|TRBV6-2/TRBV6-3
CASSYRGRHNEQFF
TGTGCCAGCAGTTACAGGGGCCGCCACAATGAGCAGTTCTTC
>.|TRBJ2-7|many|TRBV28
CASSLSTLEQYF
TGTGCCAGCAGTTTATCCACACTAGAGCAGTACTTC
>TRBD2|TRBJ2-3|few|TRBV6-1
CASSLWGTSGTSTDTQYF
TGTGCCAGCAGCCTCTGGGGGACTAGCGGGACTAGCACAGATACGCAGTATTTT
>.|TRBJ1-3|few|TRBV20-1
CSADPRGNGNTIYF
TGCAGTGCGGACCCGCGGGGGAATGGTAACACCATATATTTT
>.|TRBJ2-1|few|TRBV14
CASSQLGAGYNEQFF
TGTGCCAGCAGCCAACTGGGAGCTGGTTACAATGAGCAGTTCTTC
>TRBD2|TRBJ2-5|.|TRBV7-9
CASSSERGLQETQYF
TGTGCCAGCAGCTCGGAGCGGGGCCTTCAAGAGACCCAGTACTTC
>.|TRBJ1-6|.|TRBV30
CAWLPGGDNSPLHF
TGTGCCTGGCTCCCCGGGGGAGATAATTCACCCCTCCACTTT
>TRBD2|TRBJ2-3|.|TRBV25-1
CASRNSGVTDTQYF
TGTGCCAGCAGGAATAGCGGGGTCACAGATACGCAGTATTTT
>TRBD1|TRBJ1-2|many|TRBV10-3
CATLDRTNYGYTF
TGTGCCACCCTGGACAGGACAAACTATGGCTACACCTTC
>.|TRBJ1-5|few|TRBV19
CASSPTTGNQPQHF
TGTGCCAGTAGCCCGACCACAGGGAATCAGCCCCAGCATTTT
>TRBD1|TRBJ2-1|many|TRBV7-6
CASSLGPGTGNEQFF
TGTGCCAGCAGCTTAGGACCCGGGACAGGGAATGAGCAGTTCTTC
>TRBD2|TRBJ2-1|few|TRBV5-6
CASSAGTSGRALNEQFF
TGTGCCAGCAGCGCCGGGACTAGCGGGAGGGCCCTCAATGAGCAGTTCTTC
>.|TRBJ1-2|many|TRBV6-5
CASSYSNGACTF
TGTGCCAGCAGTTACTCGAATGGGGCCTGCACCTTC
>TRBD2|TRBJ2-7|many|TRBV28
CASSGGRSYEQYF
TGTGCCAGCAGCGGCGGGAGGTCCTACGAGCAGTACTTC
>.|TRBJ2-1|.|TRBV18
CASPPLGMRSYNEQFF
TGTGCCAGCCCACCATTGGGGATGCGCTCCTACAATGAGCAGTTCTTC
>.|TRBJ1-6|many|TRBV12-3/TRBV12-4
CASSLFKSNNSPLHF
TGTGCCAGCAGTTTATTCAAATCTAATAATTCACCCCTCCACTTT
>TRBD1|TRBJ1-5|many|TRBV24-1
CATSGTGDNQPQHF
TGTGCCACCAGTGGAACAGGGGACAATCAGCCCCAGCATTTT
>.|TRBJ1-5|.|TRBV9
CASSVGGASNQPQHF
TGTGCCAGCAGCGTAGGAGGAGCCAGCAATCAGCCCCAGCATTTT
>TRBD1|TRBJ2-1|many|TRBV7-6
CASSSSGTAYNEQFF
TGTGCCAGCAGCTCCTCCGGGACAGCCTACAATGAGCAGTTCTTC
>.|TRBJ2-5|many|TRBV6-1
CASSWGVSQETQYF
TGTGCCAGCAGTTGGGGAGTTTCCCAAGAGACCCAGTACTTC
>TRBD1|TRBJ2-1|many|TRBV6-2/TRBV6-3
CASRQGRNEQFF
TGTGCCAGCAGACAGGGGCGGAATGAGCAGTTCTTC
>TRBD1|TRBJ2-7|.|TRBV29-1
CSVEGDRGYSYEQYF
TGCAGCGTTGAAGGGGACAGGGGATACTCCTACGAGCAGTACTTC
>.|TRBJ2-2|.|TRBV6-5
CASSYSGGASTGELFF
TGTGCCAGCAGTTACTCGGGGGGAGCGAGCACCGGGGAGCTGTTTTTT
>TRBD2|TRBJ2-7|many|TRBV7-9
CASSSTSGRAYEQYF
TGTGCCAGCAGCTCGACTAGCGGGAGGGCTTACGAGCAGTACTTC
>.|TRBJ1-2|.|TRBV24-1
CATSDEVFGYTF
TGTGCCACCAGTGATGAAGTGTTTGGCTACACCTTC
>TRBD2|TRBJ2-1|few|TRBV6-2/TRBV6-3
CASSYFSGRLDDEQFF
TGTGCCAGCAGTTACTTCAGCGGGAGGTTGGACGATGAGCAGTTCTTC
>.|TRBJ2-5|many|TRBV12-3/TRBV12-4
CASGGASPQETQYF
TGTGCCAGCGGCGGGGCTTCCCCCCAAGAGACCCAGTACTTC
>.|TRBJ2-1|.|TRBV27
CASNENRDKTYRDEQFF
TGTGCCAGCAACGAAAACCGGGACAAAACTTATCGGGATGAGCAGTTCTTC
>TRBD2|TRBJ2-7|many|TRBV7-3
CASSPELAGVREQYF
TGTGCCAGCAGCCCAGAACTAGCGGGAGTACGCGAGCAGTACTTC
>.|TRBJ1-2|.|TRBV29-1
CGVDQGSYGYTF
TGCGGCGTTGATCAGGGGAGCTATGGCTACACCTTC
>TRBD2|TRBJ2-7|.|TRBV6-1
CAISAGTSGRSRSYEQYF
TGTGCCATCAGTGCCGGGACTAGCGGGAGGTCCCGCTCCTACGAGCAGTACTTC
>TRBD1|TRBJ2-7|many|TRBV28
CASSSPRTGRGNEQYF
TGTGCCAGCAGTTCTCCTCGGACAGGCAGGGGCAACGAGCAGTACTTC